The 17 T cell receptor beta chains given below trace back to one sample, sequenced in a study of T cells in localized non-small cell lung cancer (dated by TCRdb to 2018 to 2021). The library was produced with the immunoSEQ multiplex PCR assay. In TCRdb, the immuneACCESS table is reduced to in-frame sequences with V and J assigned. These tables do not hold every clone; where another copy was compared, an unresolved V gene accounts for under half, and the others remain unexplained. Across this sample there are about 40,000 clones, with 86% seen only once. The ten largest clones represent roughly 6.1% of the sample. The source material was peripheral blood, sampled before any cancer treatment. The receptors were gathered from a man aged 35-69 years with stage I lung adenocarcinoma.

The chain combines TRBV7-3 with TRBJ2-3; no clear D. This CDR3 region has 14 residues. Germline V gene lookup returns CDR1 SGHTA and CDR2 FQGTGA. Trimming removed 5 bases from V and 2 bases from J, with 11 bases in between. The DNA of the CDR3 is TGTGCCAGCAGCCCCGACTGGAACACAGATACGCAGTATTTT. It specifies CASSPDWNTDTQYF. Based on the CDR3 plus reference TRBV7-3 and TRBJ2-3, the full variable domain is GAGVSQTPSNKVTEKGKYVELRCDPISGHTALYWYRQSLGQGPEFLIYFQGTGAADDSGLPNDRFFAVRPEGSVSTLKIQRTERGDSAVYLCASSPDWNTDTQYFGPGTRLTVL.

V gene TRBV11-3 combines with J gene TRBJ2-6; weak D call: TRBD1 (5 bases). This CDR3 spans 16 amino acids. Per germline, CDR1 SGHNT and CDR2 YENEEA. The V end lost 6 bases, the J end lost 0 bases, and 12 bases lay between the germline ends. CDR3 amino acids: CASSNRPNSGANVLTF. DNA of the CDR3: TGTGCCAGCAGTAACAGGCCAAACTCTGGGGCCAACGTCCTGACTTTC. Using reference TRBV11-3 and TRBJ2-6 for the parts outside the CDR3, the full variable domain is EAGVVQSPRYKIIEKKQPVAFWCNPISGHNTLYWYLQNLGQGPELLIRYENEEAVDDSQLPKDRFSAERLKGVDSTLKIQPAELGDSAVYLCASSNRPNSGANVLTFGAGSRLTVL.

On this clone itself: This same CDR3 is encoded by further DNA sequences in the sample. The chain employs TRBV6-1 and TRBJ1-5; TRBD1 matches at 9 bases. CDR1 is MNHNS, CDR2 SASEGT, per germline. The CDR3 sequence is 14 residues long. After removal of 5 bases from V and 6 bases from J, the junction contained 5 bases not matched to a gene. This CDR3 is CASSSGTGIQPQHF. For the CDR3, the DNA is TGTGCCAGCAGTTCCGGGACAGGGATTCAGCCCCAGCATTTT.

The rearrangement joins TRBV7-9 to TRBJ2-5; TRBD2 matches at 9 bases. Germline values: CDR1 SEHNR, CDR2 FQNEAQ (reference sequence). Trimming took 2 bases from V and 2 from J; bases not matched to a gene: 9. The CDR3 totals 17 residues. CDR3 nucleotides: TGTGCCAGCAGCTTATCAGGAGGACTAGCGAGTCAAGAGACCCAGTACTTC. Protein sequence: CASSLSGGLASQETQYF.

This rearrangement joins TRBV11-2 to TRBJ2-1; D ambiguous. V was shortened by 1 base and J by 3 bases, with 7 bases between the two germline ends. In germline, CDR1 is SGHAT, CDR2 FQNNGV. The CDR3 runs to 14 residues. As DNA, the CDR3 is TGTGCCAGCAGCTTAGTGGGGAACTACAATGAGCAGTTCTTC. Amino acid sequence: CASSLVGNYNEQFF.

The CDR3, as DNA: TGTGCCAGCAGCGACGGGACACTTCAAGAGACCCAGTACTTC. It specifies CASSDGTLQETQYF. V usage is TRBV7-6 and J usage is TRBJ2-5; maybe TRBD1 (6 bases). In germline, CDR1 is SGHVS, CDR2 FNYEAQ. The CDR3 spans 14 residues. V was shortened by 5 bases and J by 2 bases, with 12 bases between the two germline ends. The full variable domain, rest sourced from reference TRBV7-6 and TRBJ2-5, is GAGVSQSPRYKVTKRGQDVALRCDPISGHVSLYWYRQALGQGPEFLTYFNYEAQQDKSGLPNDRFSAERPEGSISTLTIQRTEQRDSAMYRCASSDGTLQETQYFGPGTRLLVL.

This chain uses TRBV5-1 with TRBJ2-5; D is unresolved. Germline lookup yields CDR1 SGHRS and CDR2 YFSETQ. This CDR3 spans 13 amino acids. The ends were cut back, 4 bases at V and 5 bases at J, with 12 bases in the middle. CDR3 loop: CASSLQAGETQYF. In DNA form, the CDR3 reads TGCGCCAGCAGCCTCCAGGCTGGGGAGACCCAGTACTTC.

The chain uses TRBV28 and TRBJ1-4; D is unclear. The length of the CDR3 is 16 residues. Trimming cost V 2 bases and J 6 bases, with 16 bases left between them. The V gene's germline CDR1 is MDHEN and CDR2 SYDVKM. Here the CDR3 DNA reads TGTGCCAGCAGTTTAGGTCAGGCCCCGGTTTATGAAAAACTGTTTTTT. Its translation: CASSLGQAPVYEKLFF.

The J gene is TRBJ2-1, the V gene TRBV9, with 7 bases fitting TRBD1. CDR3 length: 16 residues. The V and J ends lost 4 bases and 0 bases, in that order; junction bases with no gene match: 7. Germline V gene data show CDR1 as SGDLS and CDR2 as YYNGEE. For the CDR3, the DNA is TGTGCCAGCAGCTCCGGACAGGAAAGCTCCTACAATGAGCAGTTCTTC. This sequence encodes CASSSGQESSYNEQFF. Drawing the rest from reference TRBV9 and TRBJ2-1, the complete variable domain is DSGVTQTPKHLITATGQRVTLRCSPRSGDLSVYWYQQSLDQGLQFLIQYYNGEERAKGNILERFSAQQFPDLHSELNLSSLELGDSALYFCASSSGQESSYNEQFFGPGTRLTVL.

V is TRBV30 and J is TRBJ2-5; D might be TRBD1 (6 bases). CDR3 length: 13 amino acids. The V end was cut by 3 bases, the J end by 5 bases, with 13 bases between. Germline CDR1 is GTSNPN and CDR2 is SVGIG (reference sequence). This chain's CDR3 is CAWSPGAWETQYF. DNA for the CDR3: TGTGCCTGGAGCCCAGGGGCCTGGGAGACCCAGTACTTC. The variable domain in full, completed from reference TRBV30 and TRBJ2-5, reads SQTIHQWPATLVQPVGSPLSLECTVEGTSNPNLYWYRQAAGRGLQLLFYSVGIGQISSEVPQNLSASRPQDRQFILSSKKLLLSDSGFYLCAWSPGAWETQYFGPGTRLLVL.

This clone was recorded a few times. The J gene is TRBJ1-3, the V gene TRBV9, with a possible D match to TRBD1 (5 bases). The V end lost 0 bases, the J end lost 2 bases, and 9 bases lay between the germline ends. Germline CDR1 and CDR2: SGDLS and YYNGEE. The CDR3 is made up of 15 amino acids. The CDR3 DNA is TGTGCCAGCAGCGTAGGGACAATCCCTGGAAACACCATATATTTT. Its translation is CASSVGTIPGNTIYF.

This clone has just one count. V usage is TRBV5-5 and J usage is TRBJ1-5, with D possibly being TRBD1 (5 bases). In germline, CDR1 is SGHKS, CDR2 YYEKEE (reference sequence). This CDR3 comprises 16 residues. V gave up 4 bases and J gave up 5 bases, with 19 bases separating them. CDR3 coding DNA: TGTGCCAGCAGCGTAGCCGCCGGGGGTTGGGATCAGCCCCAGCATTTT. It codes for CASSVAAGGWDQPQHF.

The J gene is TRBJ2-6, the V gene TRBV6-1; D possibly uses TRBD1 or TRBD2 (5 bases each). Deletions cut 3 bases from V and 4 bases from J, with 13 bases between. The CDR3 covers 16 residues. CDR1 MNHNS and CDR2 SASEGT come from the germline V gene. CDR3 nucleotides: TGTGCCAGCAGTGAGTCACCAGGGACCGGGGCCAACGTCCTGACTTTC. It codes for CASSESPGTGANVLTF.

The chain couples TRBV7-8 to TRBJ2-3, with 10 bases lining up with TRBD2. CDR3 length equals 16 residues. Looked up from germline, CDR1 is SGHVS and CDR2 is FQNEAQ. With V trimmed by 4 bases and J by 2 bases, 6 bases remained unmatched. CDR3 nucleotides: TGTGCCAGCAGCTCCGCACTAGCGGGGAACACAGATACGCAGTATTTT. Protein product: CASSSALAGNTDTQYF.

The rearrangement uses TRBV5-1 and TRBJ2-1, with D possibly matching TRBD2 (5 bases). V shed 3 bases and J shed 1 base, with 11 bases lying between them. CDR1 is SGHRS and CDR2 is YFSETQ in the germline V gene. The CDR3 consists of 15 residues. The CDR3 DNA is TGCGCCAGCAGCTACCTCGGGGTATCCTACAATGAGCAGTTCTTC. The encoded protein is CASSYLGVSYNEQFF.

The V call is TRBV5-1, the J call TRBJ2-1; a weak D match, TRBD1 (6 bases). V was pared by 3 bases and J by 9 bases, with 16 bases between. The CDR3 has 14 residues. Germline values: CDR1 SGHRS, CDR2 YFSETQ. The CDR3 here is CASSYGTNQGEQFF. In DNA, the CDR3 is TGCGCCAGCAGCTACGGGACAAACCAGGGTGAGCAGTTCTTC.

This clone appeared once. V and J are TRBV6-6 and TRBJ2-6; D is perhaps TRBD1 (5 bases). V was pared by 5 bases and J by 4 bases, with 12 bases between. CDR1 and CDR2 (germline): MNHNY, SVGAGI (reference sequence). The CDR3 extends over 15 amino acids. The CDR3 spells CASSTRQSGANVLTF. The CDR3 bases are TGTGCCAGCAGTACCCGACAGTCCGGGGCCAACGTCCTGACTTTC.